Sequencing of this T cell receptor (beta chain) was carried out in a study of control samples from healthy donors and cancer patients. Trimming cost V 2 bases and J 2 bases, with 8 bases left between them. CDR1 and CDR2 (germline): SGHKS, YYEKEE (reference sequence). This CDR3 contains 14 residues. The table came from immunoSEQ multiplex PCR; TCRdb's copy has only in-frame clones and leaves some out. Found here are 130,000 or so clones, around 94% of them singletons; the top ten hold 13%. Sequenced material: blood. The chain joins TRBV5-5 to TRBJ1-3; TRBD1 is a possible D gene (5 bases). This TCR was recovered from a man aged 35-49 years in good health. The CDR3 sequence: CASSFLGAGNTIYF. In DNA form, the CDR3 reads TGTGCCAGCAGCTTTTTAGGGGCTGGAAACACCATATATTTT.